This T cell receptor beta chain was captured in a study of cytomegalovirus exposure and HLA in healthy donors. Study-level findings and limits: Presence/absence analysis assumed near-uniform sequencing depth across donors.

CDR1 is KGHSH and CDR2 is LQKENI in the germline V gene. V dropped 7 bases and J dropped 1 base, with 10 bases sitting between them. The CDR3 covers 13 residues. The PCR used 60 Vbeta and 13 Jbeta primers. The protocol was immunoSEQ multiplex PCR, while the TCRdb copy is restricted to in-frame clones and leaves out a portion. The clone table shows roughly 100,000 clones, with the ten largest holding roughly 3.5%. Points on this clone: The target antigen is unknown.

The TCR was taken from a man between 40 and 49 years old in good health and CMV-seronegative. The gene calls are TRBV18 and TRBJ2-5; tentative D call: TRBD2 (5 bases). The sample comprised PBMCs. CDR3 nucleotides: TGTGCCAGCTTTTCCGGGGTCCAAGAGACCCAGTACTTC. It translates to CASFSGVQETQYF.